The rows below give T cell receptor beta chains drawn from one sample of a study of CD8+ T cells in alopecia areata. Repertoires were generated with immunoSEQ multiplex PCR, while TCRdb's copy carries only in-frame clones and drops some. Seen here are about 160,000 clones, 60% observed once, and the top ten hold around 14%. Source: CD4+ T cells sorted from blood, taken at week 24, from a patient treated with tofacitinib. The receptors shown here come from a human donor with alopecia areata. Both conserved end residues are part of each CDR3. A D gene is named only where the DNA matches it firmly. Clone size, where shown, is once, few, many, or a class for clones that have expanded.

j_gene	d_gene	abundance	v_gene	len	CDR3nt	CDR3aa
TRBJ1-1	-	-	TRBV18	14	TGTGCCAGCTCACCGTTAGCGGTTGACACTGAAGCTTTCTTT	CASSPLAVDTEAFF
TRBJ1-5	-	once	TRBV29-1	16	TGCAGCGTTGTCCCCAGGTATTACTCGGGAAATCAGCCCCAGCATTTT	CSVVPRYYSGNQPQHF
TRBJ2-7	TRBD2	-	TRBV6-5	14	TGTGCCAGCAGTGTAGCGGGGGGAAACTACGAGCAGTACTTC	CASSVAGGNYEQYF
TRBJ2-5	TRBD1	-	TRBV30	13	TGTGCCTGGAGTGCCCGGGACAGGGGGTCCCAGTACTTC	CAWSARDRGSQYF
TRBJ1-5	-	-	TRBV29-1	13	TGCAGCGTTCTAACAGGACAGAATCAGCCCCAGCATTTT	CSVLTGQNQPQHF
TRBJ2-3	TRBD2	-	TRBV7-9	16	TGTGCCAGCAGCCCAAAGACTAGCGGGGGGTTGTATACGCAGTATTTT	CASSPKTSGGLYTQYF
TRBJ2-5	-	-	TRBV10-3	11	TGTGCCATCAGTGATTTGGAGACCCAGTACTTC	CAISDLETQYF
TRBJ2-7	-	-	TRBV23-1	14	TGCGCCAGCACCCTCGGGGAGACGAGTGGCGAGCAGTACTTC	CASTLGETSGEQYF
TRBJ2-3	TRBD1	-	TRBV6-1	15	TGTGCCAGCAGCACAACGGACAGGGAGTCGGCGACGCAGTATTTT	CASSTTDRESATQYF
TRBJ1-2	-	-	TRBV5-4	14	TGTGCCAGCAGCTTGGGTCACATCTTCTATGGCTACACCTTC	CASSLGHIFYGYTF
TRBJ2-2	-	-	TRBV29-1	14	TGCAGCACTGTGGGGGGGCAGGGCACCGGGGAGCTGTTTTTT	CSTVGGQGTGELFF
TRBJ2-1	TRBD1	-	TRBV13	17	TGTGCCAGCAGCCCCCGCGGACAGGGAATGGTTGACAATGAGCAGTTCTTC	CASSPRGQGMVDNEQFF
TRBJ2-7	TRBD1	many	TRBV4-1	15	TGCGCCAGCAGCCACCCGGGACAGGGGGCCTACGAGCAGTACTTC	CASSHPGQGAYEQYF
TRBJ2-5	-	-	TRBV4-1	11	TGCGCCAGCTCTGCTGAAGAGACCCAGTACTTC	CASSAEETQYF
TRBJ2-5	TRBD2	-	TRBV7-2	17	TGTGCCAGCAGCCTCGGGACTAGCGGGGGGGCCTATGAGACCCAGTACTTC	CASSLGTSGGAYETQYF
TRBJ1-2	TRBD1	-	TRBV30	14	TGTGCCTGGAGTTTTCCGGACAGGGATAATGGCTACACCTTC	CAWSFPDRDNGYTF
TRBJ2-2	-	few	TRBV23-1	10	TGCGCCAGCTCAAACGGGGAGCTGTTTTTT	CASSNGELFF
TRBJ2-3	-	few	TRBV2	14	TGTGCCAGAGGGGAGACACCGAGCGGGGATACGCAGTATTTT	CARGETPSGDTQYF
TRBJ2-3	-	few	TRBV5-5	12	TGTGCCAGCAGCTTCGGAACGGATACGCAGTATTTT	CASSFGTDTQYF
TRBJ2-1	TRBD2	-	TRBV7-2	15	TGTGCCAGCAGCGCCCTAGCGGGGGGTAACAATGAGCAGTTCTTC	CASSALAGGNNEQFF
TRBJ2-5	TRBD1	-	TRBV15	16	TGTGCCACCAGCAGGCCGGACAGGGGACCCTCGGAGACCCAGTACTTC	CATSRPDRGPSETQYF
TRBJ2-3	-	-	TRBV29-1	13	TGCAGCGTTGGTTCCAGAGGGACAGATACGCAGTATTTT	CSVGSRGTDTQYF
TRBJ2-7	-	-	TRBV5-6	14	TGTGCCAGCAGCTTGGATCGACAGGGAGGCGAGCAGTACTTC	CASSLDRQGGEQYF
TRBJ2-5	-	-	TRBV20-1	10	TGCAGTGCTAGCCTCGAGACCCAGTACTTC	CSASLETQYF
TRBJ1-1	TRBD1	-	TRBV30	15	TGTGCCTGGAGGGGAAGACAGGGCCGGGGCACTGAAGCTTTCTTT	CAWRGRQGRGTEAFF
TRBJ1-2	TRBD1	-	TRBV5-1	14	TGCGCCAGCAGCATGGGGGACAGGGGAAATGGCTACACCTTC	CASSMGDRGNGYTF
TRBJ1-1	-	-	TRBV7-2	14	TGTGCCAGCAGCTTGGGGCTCATGAACACTGAAGCTTTCTTT	CASSLGLMNTEAFF
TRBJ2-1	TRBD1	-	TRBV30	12	TGTGCCTCCGGGACAGTTTACAATGAGCAGTTCTTC	CASGTVYNEQFF
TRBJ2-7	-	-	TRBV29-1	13	TGCAGCGTTGAAGATGGGACCTTCGGGGAGCAGTACTTC	CSVEDGTFGEQYF
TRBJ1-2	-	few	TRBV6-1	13	TGTGCCAGCAGCGACGGGCGATACTATGGCTACACCTTC	CASSDGRYYGYTF
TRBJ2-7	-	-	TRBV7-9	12	TGTGCCAGCAGCTTAGAGTCCCGGGAGCAGTACTTC	CASSLESREQYF
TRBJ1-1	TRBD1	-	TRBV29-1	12	TGCAGCGTTGGACAGGGTGGTACGGAAGCTTTCTTT	CSVGQGGTEAFF
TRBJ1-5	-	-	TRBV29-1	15	TGCAGCGTTGAGACAGGCACGGGCAGCAATCAGCCCCAGCATTTT	CSVETGTGSNQPQHF
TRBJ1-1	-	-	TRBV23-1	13	TGCGCCAGCAGTCCCCCAGGGATCGCTGAAGCTTTCTTT	CASSPPGIAEAFF
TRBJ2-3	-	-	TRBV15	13	TGTGCCACCAGCACGCGAGTCCCTCATACGCAGTATTTT	CATSTRVPHTQYF
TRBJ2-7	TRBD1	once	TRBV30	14	TGTGCCTGGAGCCCGGGACAGGGCAGCTACGAGCAGTACTTC	CAWSPGQGSYEQYF
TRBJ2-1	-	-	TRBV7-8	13	TGTGCCAGCAGCTTAGTCTGGGAGAATGAGCAGTTCTTC	CASSLVWENEQFF
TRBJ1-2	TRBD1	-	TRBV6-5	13	TGTGCCAGCAGACCCGACAGGGGAGGTGGCTACACCTTC	CASRPDRGGGYTF
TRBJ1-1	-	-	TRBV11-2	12	TGTGCCAGCAGCTTACAGCCCCCCGGGGCTTTCTTT	CASSLQPPGAFF
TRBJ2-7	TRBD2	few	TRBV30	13	TGTGCCTGGAGCCGGGGGGGCGCTTACGAGCAGTACTTC	CAWSRGGAYEQYF
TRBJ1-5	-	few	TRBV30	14	TGTGCCTGGAGTGTACTCTTAAGCAATCAGCCCCAGCATTTT	CAWSVLLSNQPQHF
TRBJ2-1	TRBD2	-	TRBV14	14	TGTGCCAGCAGCGCTAGCGGCCCCTACAATGAGCAGTTCTTC	CASSASGPYNEQFF
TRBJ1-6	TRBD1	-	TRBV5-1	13	TGCGCCAGCACCGGGACAGATAATTCACCCCTCCACTTT	CASTGTDNSPLHF
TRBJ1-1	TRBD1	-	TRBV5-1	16	TGCGCCAGCAGTGCGGGACAGGGACCCAGGGACACTGAAGCTTTCTTT	CASSAGQGPRDTEAFF
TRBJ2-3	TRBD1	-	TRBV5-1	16	TGCGCCAGCAGCTTATCCGGGACAGGGTCCACAGATACGCAGTATTTT	CASSLSGTGSTDTQYF
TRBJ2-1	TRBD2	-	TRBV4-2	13	TGTGCCAGCAGCCGACTAGCGGGGGATGAGCAGTTCTTC	CASSRLAGDEQFF
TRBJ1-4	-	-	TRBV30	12	TGTGCCTGGAGTGCCCCGGAGGGAAAACTGTTTTTT	CAWSAPEGKLFF
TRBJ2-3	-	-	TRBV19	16	TGTGCCAGTAGTTCGGGGCCTCGGGGTTTGACGGATACGCAGTATTTT	CASSSGPRGLTDTQYF
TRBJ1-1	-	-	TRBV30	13	TGTGCCTGGAGTGTACGGCGGGGAACTGAAGCTTTCTTT	CAWSVRRGTEAFF
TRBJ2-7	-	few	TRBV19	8	TGTGCAGATGAGGCTCCGGACTTC	CADEAPDF
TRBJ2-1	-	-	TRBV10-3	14	TGTGCCTGCGGGACAACGAGCTCCTACAATGAGCAGTTCTTC	CACGTTSSYNEQFF
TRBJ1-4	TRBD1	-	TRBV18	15	TGTGCCAGCTCACCCAAGACAGGGCGCGAAGAAAAACTGTTTTTT	CASSPKTGREEKLFF
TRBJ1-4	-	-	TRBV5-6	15	TGTGCCAGCAGCTTGGTGGGGCCGGCGAGTGAAAAACTGTTTTTT	CASSLVGPASEKLFF
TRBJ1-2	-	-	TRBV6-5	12	TGTGCCAGCAGCCATGGTGGGTTTGGCTACACCTTC	CASSHGGFGYTF
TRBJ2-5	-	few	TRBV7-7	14	TGTGCTAGCAGCGCGACAGGAATCCAAGAGACCCAGTACTTC	CASSATGIQETQYF
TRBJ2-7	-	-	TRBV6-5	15	TGTGCCAGTCAACCCGCCCTACAGCAGTCCTACGAGCAGTACTTC	CASQPALQQSYEQYF
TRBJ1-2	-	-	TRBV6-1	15	TGTGCCAGCAGTGAAAAGCGCGGGGGTAACTATGGCTACACCTTC	CASSEKRGGNYGYTF